These 3 T cell receptor beta chains share one sample of origin, sequenced in a study of shared clonotypes between healthy human individuals (dated by TCRdb to the early 2020s). Library prep was done by the immunoSEQ multiplex PCR assay. TCRdb retrieved this table from immuneACCESS and kept in-frame rearrangements only. Not all clones are present; in checked studies, unresolved V genes account for under half, and no reason is known for the remainder. This sample lists 2 million to 2.5 million clones; around 92% were detected once. The leading ten clones occupy about 0.36% of the sample. Sequences were obtained from naive CD4+ T cells from PBMCs. The meaning of the sample's cell subset or site label: CD45RA+ positively selected. The receptors derive from a man aged 18 to 30 in good health. Some clones in this sample may be carry-over from other donors' samples.

The chain is built from TRBV5-4 and TRBJ2-3; a possible D gene is TRBD2 (5 bases). The CDR3 length is 14 residues. Trimming took 4 bases from V and 1 from J, leaving 10 bases between them. The germline V gene encodes CDR1 SGHNT and CDR2 YYREEE (reference sequence). The chain's CDR3 is CASSRYGGTDTQYF. The CDR3, as DNA: TGTGCCAGCAGCCGGTACGGGGGCACAGATACGCAGTATTTT. The full variable domain, in which reference TRBV5-4 and TRBJ2-3 provide the parts outside the CDR3, is ETGVTQSPTHLIKTRGQQVTLRCSSQSGHNTVSWYQQALGQGPQFIFQYYREEENGRGNFPPRFSGLQFPNYSSELNVNALELDDSALYLCASSRYGGTDTQYFGPGTRLTVL.

The sample holds a few counts of this clone. The gene calls are TRBV9 and TRBJ1-4; D is possibly TRBD1 (5 bases). There are 15 residues in the CDR3. Trimming took off 4 bases at V and 5 bases at J, with 15 bases between the two ends. The germline V gene encodes CDR1 SGDLS and CDR2 YYNGEE. DNA of the CDR3: TGTGCCAGCAGCCTTGGGAGGGCAGGGAATGAAAAACTGTTTTTT. The encoded protein is CASSLGRAGNEKLFF.

The rearrangement uses TRBV4-3 and TRBJ1-1; the D gene is possibly TRBD1 (5 bases). Germline V gives CDR1 LGHNA, CDR2 YSLEER. The CDR3 extends over 14 amino acids. Trimming stripped 0 bases from V and 11 bases from J, with 16 bases between. In nucleotides, the CDR3 is TGCGCCAGCAGCCAAGATGAAGGGGCTCCGGTGGCTTTCTTT. Protein product: CASSQDEGAPVAFF.